These 23 T cell receptor beta chains share one sample of origin, sequenced in a study of technical replicates of blood from a few donors. Repertoires were generated with immunoSEQ multiplex PCR, while TCRdb's copy carries only in-frame clones and drops some. The data hold more than 65,000 clones, with 75% to 95% observed a single time. The sample taken for sequencing was T cells isolated from PBMCs. The receptors stem from a human donor in good health.

The chain recombines TRBV30 with TRBJ2-7; 9 nucleotides agree with TRBD2. CDR1 and CDR2 from the germline V gene are GTSNPN and SVGIG (reference sequence). V dropped 1 base and J dropped 3; count of bases not matched to a gene: 4. The CDR3 is made up of 14 amino acids. In DNA form, the CDR3 reads TGTGCCTGGAGTGGAGCGGGAGGAGTCTACGAGCAGTACTTC. This codes for CAWSGAGGVYEQYF.

The CDR3 region is CATLQGDHEQYF. The CDR3 DNA reads as TGTGCCACCCTACAGGGGGACCACGAGCAGTACTTC. The chain carries TRBV6-1 and TRBJ2-7; 8 bases map to TRBD1. The V and J ends lost 10 bases and 5 bases, in that order; junction bases with no gene match: 7. The length of the CDR3 is 12 residues. In germline, CDR1 is MNHNS, CDR2 SASEGT.

This sequence joins TRBV6-5 and TRBJ2-7; 9 bases line up with TRBD2. Germline trimming cut 5 bases from V and 0 bases from J; bases unmatched to any gene: 5. Germline V gene sequence: CDR1 MNHEY, CDR2 SVGAGI. The length of the CDR3 is 15 residues. The CDR3, as DNA: TGTGCCAGCAGTAAGACTAGCGGACCCTCCTACGAGCAGTACTTC. Protein product: CASSKTSGPSYEQYF.

J is TRBJ2-7 and V is TRBV10-1; 10 bases are shared with TRBD2. Germline-derived CDR1 and CDR2 are WNHNN and SYGVQD (reference sequence). The CDR3 contains 14 residues. With V trimmed by 3 bases and J by 6 bases, 5 bases remained unmatched. In nucleotides, the CDR3 is TGCGCCAGCAGTGACGGTACTAGCGGGGTCGAGCAGTACTTC. It encodes CASSDGTSGVEQYF.

The rearrangement links TRBV19 to TRBJ1-1, with D tentatively TRBD1 (5 bases). Germline V gene sequence: CDR1 LNHDA, CDR2 SQIVND (reference sequence). The CDR3 extends over 13 amino acids. Between the trimmed V and J ends, which lost 5 bases and 4 bases, there was a span of 11 bases. CDR3 in DNA: TGTGCCAGTAGTGGGAGGGGCTTCACTGAAGCTTTCTTT. This encodes CASSGRGFTEAFF.

V is TRBV2 and J is TRBJ1-1, with 8 positions matching TRBD1. CDR1 is SNHLY, CDR2 FYNNEI, per germline. This CDR3 has 14 amino acids. V trimming: 8 bases; J trimming: 4 bases; junction bases outside the gene matches: 9. The CDR3 nucleotides are TGTGCCAGCGGGGGGACAGACAGGGGCACTGAAGCTTTCTTT. As protein: CASGGTDRGTEAFF.

V usage is TRBV4-3 and J usage is TRBJ2-1, with D unresolved. The CDR3 extends over 13 amino acids. CDR1 is LGHNA and CDR2 is YSLEER in the germline V gene. V was trimmed by 1 base and J by 8 bases, leaving 9 bases between them. The CDR3: CASSQAGLDEQFF. In DNA form, the CDR3 reads TGCGCCAGCAGCCAAGCTGGGCTCGATGAGCAGTTCTTC.

The rearrangement joins TRBV7-9 to TRBJ2-3; perhaps TRBD2 as D (5 bases). There are 15 residues in the CDR3. V dropped 2 bases and J dropped 4 bases, with 13 bases sitting between them. Germline V gene data show CDR1 as SEHNR and CDR2 as FQNEAQ (reference sequence). The CDR3 bases are TGTGCCAGCAGCTTATGGGCACTAGGCGCAGATACGCAGTATTTT. Protein: CASSLWALGADTQYF.

V and J are TRBV7-9 and TRBJ2-1; perhaps TRBD2 as D (5 bases). Looked up from germline, CDR1 is SEHNR and CDR2 is FQNEAQ (reference sequence). V lost 0 bases, J lost 6 bases, and 6 bases lay in between. The CDR3 loop spans 13 amino acids. CDR3 amino acids: CASSLAGSNEQFF. The CDR3 DNA follows: TGTGCCAGCAGCTTAGCGGGGAGCAATGAGCAGTTCTTC.

The chain is built from TRBV19 and TRBJ1-5; 7 bases line up with TRBD1. Trimming cost V 5 bases and J 4 bases; bases outside gene matches: 11. Per the germline V gene, CDR1 is LNHDA and CDR2 is SQIVND (reference sequence). The CDR3 has 16 residues. This CDR3 reads CASSADREVLNQPQHF. As DNA, the CDR3 is TGTGCCAGTAGTGCAGACAGGGAAGTCTTAAATCAGCCCCAGCATTTT.

The rearrangement links TRBV28 to TRBJ1-2; tentatively, D is TRBD1 (6 bases). The CDR3 consists of 14 residues. V shed 7 bases and J shed 4 bases, with 16 bases lying between them. CDR1 is MDHEN and CDR2 is SYDVKM in the germline V gene. The DNA of the CDR3 is TGTGCCAGCATTCGGGGGGCGGTTCCCTATGGCTACACCTTC. Translated, it gives CASIRGAVPYGYTF.

The chain recombines TRBV9 with TRBJ1-1; a weak D match, TRBD1 (5 bases). From germline, CDR1 is SGDLS and CDR2 YYNGEE. There are 18 residues in the CDR3. The V and J ends lost 4 bases and 0 bases respectively, with 22 bases between them. CDR3 loop: CASSPIPWGEGMNTEAFF. The CDR3 DNA follows: TGTGCCAGCAGCCCCATCCCCTGGGGGGAGGGTATGAACACTGAAGCTTTCTTT.

The gene calls are TRBV19 and TRBJ2-7; TRBD2 matches at 12 bases. Trimming at V came to 3 bases and at J to 4 bases, leaving 13 bases not matched to a gene. CDR1 and CDR2 (germline): LNHDA, SQIVND (reference sequence). CDR3 length: 18 amino acids. The CDR3 loop is CASSIGRSLAGGKYEQYF. The CDR3 DNA reads TGTGCCAGTAGTATCGGAAGGTCGCTAGCGGGAGGGAAATACGAGCAGTACTTC.

The chain recombines TRBV20-1 with TRBJ2-1; D unresolved. Germline values: CDR1 DFQATT, CDR2 SNEGSKA (reference sequence). V was pared by 5 bases and J by 4 bases, with 3 bases between. The CDR3 covers 10 residues. For the CDR3, the DNA is TGCAGTGCTCCGTACAATGAGCAGTTCTTC. Its protein is CSAPYNEQFF.

The chain recombines TRBV19 with TRBJ1-1; 10 positions match TRBD1. The germline V gene encodes CDR1 LNHDA and CDR2 SQIVND (reference sequence). V lost 1 base, J lost 7 bases, and 9 bases stayed unmatched. The CDR3 loop spans 16 amino acids. Here the CDR3 reads CASSIVGTGEAGEAFF. CDR3 bases: TGTGCCAGTAGTATAGTCGGGACAGGGGAAGCCGGTGAAGCTTTCTTT. Full variable domain (outside the CDR3, taken from reference TRBV19 and TRBJ1-1): DGGITQSPKYLFRKEGQNVTLSCEQNLNHDAMYWYRQDPGQGLRLIYYSQIVNDFQKGDIAEGYSVSREKKESFPLTVTSAQKNPTAFYLCASSIVGTGEAGEAFFGQGTRLTVV.

As concerns this clone: This CDR3 is also generated by other DNA sequences in the sample. The V and J genes are TRBV4-3 and TRBJ2-7; no clear D gene. The germline gives CDR1 LGHNA, CDR2 YSLEER. The CDR3 contains 13 residues. Trimming took off 1 base at V and 3 bases at J, with 7 bases between the two ends. The CDR3 coding sequence is TGCGCCAGCAGCCAAGGGCTCCTCTACGAGCAGTACTTC. This codes for CASSQGLLYEQYF.

This clone was detected once. The chain uses TRBV6-5 and TRBJ1-1, with D unresolved. Trimming left V 5 bases short and J 3 bases short, with 7 bases between. The CDR3 runs to 12 residues. Germline V CDR1 and CDR2: MNHEY, SVGAGI. This chain's CDR3 is CASSINYTEAFF. The CDR3 DNA sequence: TGTGCCAGCAGTATTAACTACACTGAAGCTTTCTTT.

The rearrangement uses TRBV6-6 and TRBJ2-3, with D possibly matching TRBD2 (6 bases). Between the trimmed V and J ends, which lost 7 bases and 5 bases, there was a span of 16 bases. CDR1 and CDR2 (germline): MNHNY, SVGAGI (reference sequence). The CDR3 consists of 14 residues. DNA for the CDR3: TGTGCCAGCACAACGGGAGTAAAGAAAGATACGCAGTATTTT. Amino acid sequence: CASTTGVKKDTQYF.

The chain carries TRBV28 and TRBJ2-7; D possibly corresponds to TRBD1 (6 bases). Trimming removed 5 bases at V and 2 bases at J, with 22 bases between. From germline, CDR1 is MDHEN and CDR2 SYDVKM. The CDR3 loop spans 17 amino acids. The CDR3 sequence is CASSLPWTDFPPYEQYF. CDR3 bases: TGTGCCAGCAGTCTCCCCTGGACAGACTTTCCCCCCTACGAGCAGTACTTC.

This chain uses TRBV9 with TRBJ2-2; tentatively, D is TRBD2 (5 bases). The CDR3 length is 15 residues. Trimming cost V 0 bases and J 3 bases, with 9 bases left between them. Looked up from germline, CDR1 is SGDLS and CDR2 is YYNGEE. The CDR3: CASSVDLRDTGELFF. Here the CDR3 DNA reads TGTGCCAGCAGCGTAGATCTGAGGGACACCGGGGAGCTGTTTTTT.

This chain uses TRBV19 with TRBJ2-7; TRBD2 matches at 8 bases. Germline loops: CDR1 LNHDA, CDR2 SQIVND (reference sequence). The CDR3 loop spans 16 amino acids. V lost 5 bases to trimming and J lost 4 bases; unmatched junction nucleotides: 13. CDR3 protein: CASSGKPAGVRYEQYF. CDR3 in DNA: TGTGCCAGTAGTGGCAAGCCAGCGGGAGTTAGGTACGAGCAGTACTTC.

The genes are TRBV7-9 and TRBJ2-5; D possibly corresponds to TRBD2 (7 bases). Germline V gives CDR1 SEHNR, CDR2 FQNEAQ (reference sequence). The CDR3 has 13 residues. V was cut by 4 bases and J by 5 bases, with 11 bases left in between. The CDR3: CASSSGGPETQYF. CDR3 bases: TGTGCCAGCAGCTCGGGGGGCCCGGAGACCCAGTACTTC.

This chain connects TRBV25-1 to TRBJ2-1, with a weak D call TRBD2 (6 bases). The V and J ends lost 6 bases and 0 bases respectively, with 12 bases between them. Germline values: CDR1 MGHDK, CDR2 SYGVNS. CDR3 length equals 15 residues. For the CDR3, the DNA is TGTGCCAGCAGCTTAGCGGCCCGCTCCTACAATGAGCAGTTCTTC. Amino acids: CASSLAARSYNEQFF.